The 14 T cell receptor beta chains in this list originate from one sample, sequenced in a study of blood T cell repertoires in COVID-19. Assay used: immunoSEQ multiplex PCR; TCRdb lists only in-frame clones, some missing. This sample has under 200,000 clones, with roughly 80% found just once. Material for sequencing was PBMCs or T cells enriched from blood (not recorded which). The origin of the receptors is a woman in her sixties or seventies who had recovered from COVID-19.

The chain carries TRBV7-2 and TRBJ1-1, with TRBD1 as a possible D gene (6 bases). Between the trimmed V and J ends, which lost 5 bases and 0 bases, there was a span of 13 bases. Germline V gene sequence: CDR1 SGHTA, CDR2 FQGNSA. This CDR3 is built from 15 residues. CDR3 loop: CASSAPGQLNTEAFF. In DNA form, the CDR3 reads TGTGCCAGCAGCGCACCGGGACAACTGAACACTGAAGCTTTCTTT.

The CDR3 region is CASSLVGGGNQPQHF. The CDR3 coding sequence is TGTGCCAGCAGTTTAGTTGGGGGCGGCAATCAGCCCCAGCATTTT. The chain employs TRBV27 and TRBJ1-5, with D possibly TRBD1 on 6 matching bases. This CDR3 comprises 15 residues. Trimming left V 2 bases short and J 2 bases short, with 10 bases between. CDR1 MNHEY and CDR2 SMNVEV come from the germline V gene (reference sequence).

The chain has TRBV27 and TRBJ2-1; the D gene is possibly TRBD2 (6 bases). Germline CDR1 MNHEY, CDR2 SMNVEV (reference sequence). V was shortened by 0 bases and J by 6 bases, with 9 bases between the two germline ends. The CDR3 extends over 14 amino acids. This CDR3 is CASSLSLGGNEQFF. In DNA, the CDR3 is TGTGCCAGCAGTTTATCGCTGGGAGGCAATGAGCAGTTCTTC.

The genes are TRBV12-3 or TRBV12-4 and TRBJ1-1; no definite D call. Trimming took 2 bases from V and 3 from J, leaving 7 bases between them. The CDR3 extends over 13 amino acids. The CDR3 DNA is TGTGCCAGCAGTTTACAGCAGGACACTGAAGCTTTCTTT. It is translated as CASSLQQDTEAFF.

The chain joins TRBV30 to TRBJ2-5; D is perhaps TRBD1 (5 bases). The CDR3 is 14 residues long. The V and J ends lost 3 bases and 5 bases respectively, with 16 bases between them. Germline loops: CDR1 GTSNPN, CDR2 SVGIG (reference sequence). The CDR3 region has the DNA TGTGCCTGGAGCTTAGGACAACTGGGGGAGACCCAGTACTTC. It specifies CAWSLGQLGETQYF.

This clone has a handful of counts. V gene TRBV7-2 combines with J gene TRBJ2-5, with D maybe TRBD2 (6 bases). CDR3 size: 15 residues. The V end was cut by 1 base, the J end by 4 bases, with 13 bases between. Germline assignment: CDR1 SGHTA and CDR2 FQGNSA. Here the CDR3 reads CASSLGGDLRETQYF. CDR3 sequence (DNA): TGTGCCAGCAGCTTAGGTGGGGACTTAAGAGAGACCCAGTACTTC.

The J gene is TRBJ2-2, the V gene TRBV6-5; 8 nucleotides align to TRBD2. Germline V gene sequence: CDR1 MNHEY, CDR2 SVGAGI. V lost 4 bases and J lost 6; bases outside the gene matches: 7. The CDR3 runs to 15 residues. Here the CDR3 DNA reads TGTGCCAGCAGTTCCGTATTTAGCGGGGCCGGGGAGCTGTTTTTT. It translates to CASSSVFSGAGELFF.

The CDR3 loop is CASALGQNYGYTF. The CDR3 DNA is TGCGCCAGCGCCCTGGGACAGAACTATGGCTACACCTTC. The V and J genes are TRBV5-1 and TRBJ1-2; 7 bases line up with TRBD1. Trimming cost V 7 bases and J 2 bases; bases outside gene matches: 5. Germline values: CDR1 SGHRS, CDR2 YFSETQ. CDR3 size: 13 residues.

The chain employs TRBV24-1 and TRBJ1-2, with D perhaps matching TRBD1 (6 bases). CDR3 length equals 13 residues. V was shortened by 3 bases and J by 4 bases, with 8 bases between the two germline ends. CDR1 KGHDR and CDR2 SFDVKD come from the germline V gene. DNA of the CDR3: TGTGCCACCAGTGATGGGGACATCTATGGCTACACCTTC. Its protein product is CATSDGDIYGYTF.

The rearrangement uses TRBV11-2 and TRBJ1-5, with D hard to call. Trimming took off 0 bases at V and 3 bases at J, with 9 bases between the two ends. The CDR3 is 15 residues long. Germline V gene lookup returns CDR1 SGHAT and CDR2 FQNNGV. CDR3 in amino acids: CASSLDGLSNQPQHF. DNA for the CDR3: TGTGCCAGCAGCTTAGACGGTCTTTCCAATCAGCCCCAGCATTTT. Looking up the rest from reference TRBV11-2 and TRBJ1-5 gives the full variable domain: EAGVAQSPRYKIIEKRQSVAFWCNPISGHATLYWYQQILGQGPKLLIQFQNNGVVDDSQLPKDRFSAERLKGVDSTLKIQPAKLEDSAVYLCASSLDGLSNQPQHFGDGTRLSIL.

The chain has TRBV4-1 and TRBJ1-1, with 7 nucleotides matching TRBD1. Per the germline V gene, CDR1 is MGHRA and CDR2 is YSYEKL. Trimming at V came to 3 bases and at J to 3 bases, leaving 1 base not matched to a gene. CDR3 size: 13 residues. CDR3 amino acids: CASSQGTDTEAFF. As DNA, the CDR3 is TGCGCCAGCAGCCAGGGGACAGACACTGAAGCTTTCTTT.

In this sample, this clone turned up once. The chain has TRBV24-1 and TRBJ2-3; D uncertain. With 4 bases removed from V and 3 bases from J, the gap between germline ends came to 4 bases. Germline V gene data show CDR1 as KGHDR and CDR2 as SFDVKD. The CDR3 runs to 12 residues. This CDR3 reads CATSELTDTQYF. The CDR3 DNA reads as TGTGCCACCAGTGAACTTACAGATACGCAGTATTTT.

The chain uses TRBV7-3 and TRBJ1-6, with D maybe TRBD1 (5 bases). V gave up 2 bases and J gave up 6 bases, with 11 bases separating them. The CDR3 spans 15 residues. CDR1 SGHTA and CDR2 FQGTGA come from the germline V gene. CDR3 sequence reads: CASSLWGGGNSPLHF. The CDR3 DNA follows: TGTGCCAGCAGCTTATGGGGGGGAGGTAATTCACCCCTCCACTTT.

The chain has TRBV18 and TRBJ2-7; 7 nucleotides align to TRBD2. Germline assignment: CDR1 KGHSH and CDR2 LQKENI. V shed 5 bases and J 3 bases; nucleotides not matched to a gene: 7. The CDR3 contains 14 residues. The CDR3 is CASSSGLVSYEQYF. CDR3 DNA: TGTGCCAGCTCATCAGGACTAGTTAGCTACGAGCAGTACTTC.